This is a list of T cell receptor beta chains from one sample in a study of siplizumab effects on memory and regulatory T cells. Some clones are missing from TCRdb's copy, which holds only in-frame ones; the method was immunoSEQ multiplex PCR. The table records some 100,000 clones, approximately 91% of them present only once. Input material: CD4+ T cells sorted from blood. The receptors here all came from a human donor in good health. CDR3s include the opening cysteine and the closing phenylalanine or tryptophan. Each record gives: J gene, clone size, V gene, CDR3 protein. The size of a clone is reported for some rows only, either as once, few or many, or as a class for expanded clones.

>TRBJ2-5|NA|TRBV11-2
CASSLDPSGGETQYF
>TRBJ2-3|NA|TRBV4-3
CASSQELAGGITDTQYF
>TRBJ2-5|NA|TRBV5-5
CASSKGLAGGPGETQYF
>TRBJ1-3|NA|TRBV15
CATRGGGNTIYF
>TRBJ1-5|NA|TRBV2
CASTYGQYQPQHF
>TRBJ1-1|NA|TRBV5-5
CASSLTGGHSTEAFF
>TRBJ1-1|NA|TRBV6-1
CASLSVDTEAFF
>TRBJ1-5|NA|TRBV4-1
CASSQEGGDNQPQHF
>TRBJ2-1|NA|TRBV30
CAWRTVSSYNEQFF
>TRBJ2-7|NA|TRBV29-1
CSVGVTGREQYF
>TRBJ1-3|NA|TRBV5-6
CASSPLARSGNTIYF
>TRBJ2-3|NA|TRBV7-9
CASSLATPSSDTQYF
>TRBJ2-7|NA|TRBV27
CASSLLTRVGEQYF
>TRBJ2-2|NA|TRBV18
CASSREDGTGELFF
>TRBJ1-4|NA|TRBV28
CASIKRATNEKLFF
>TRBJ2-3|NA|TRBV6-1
CASDTRADTQYF
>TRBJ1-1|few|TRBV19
CASTDIRKGPEAFF
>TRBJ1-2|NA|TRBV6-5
CASRGLTQREGYTF
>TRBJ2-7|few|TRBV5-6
CASSSDMGNYEQYF
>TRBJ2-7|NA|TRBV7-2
CASSNRDEQYF
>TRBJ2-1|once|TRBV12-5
CASGLTQGVGNEQFF
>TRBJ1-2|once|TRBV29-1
CSVGTGNYGYTF